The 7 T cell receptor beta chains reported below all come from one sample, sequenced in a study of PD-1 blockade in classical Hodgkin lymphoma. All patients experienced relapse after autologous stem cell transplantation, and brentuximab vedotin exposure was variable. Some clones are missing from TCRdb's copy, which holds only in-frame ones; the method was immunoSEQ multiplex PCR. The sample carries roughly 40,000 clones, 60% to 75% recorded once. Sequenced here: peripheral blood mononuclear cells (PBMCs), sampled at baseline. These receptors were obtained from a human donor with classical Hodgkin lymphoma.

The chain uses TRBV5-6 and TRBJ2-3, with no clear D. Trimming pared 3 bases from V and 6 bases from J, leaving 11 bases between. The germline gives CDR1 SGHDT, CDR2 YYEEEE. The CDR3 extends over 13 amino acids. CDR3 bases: TGTGCCAGCAGCTCGCAGCCTGGGGATACGCAGTATTTT. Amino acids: CASSSQPGDTQYF.

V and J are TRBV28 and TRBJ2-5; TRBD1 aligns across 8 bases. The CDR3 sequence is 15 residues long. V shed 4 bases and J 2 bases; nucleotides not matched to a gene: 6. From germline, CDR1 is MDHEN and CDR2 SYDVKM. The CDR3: CASSWSQGDQETQYF. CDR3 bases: TGTGCCAGCAGTTGGTCACAGGGGGATCAAGAGACCCAGTACTTC.

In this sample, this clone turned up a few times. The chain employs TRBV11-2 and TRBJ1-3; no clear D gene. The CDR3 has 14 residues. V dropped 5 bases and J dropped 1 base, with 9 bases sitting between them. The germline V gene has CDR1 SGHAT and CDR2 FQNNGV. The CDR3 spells CASSPGSSGNTIYF. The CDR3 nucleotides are TGTGCCAGCAGCCCCGGGTCTTCTGGAAACACCATATATTTT.

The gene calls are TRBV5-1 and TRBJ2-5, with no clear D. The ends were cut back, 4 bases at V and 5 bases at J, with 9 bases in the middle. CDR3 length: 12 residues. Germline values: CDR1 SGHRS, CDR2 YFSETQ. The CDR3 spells CASSTNRETQYF. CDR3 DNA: TGCGCCAGCAGCACGAACCGGGAGACCCAGTACTTC.

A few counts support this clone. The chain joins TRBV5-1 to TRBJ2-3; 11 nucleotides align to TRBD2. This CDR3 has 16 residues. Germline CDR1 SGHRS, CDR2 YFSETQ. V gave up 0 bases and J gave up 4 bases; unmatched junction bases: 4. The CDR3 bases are TGCGCCAGCAGCTTGGAGCTAGCGGGGGGTGCAGATACGCAGTATTTT. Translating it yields CASSLELAGGADTQYF.

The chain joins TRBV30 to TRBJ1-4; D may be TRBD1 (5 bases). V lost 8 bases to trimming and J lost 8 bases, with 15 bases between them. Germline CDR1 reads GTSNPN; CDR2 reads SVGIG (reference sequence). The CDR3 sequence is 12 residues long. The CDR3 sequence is CAGGDSDEKLFF. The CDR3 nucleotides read TGTGCCGGGGGGGACTCAGACGAAAAACTGTTTTTT.

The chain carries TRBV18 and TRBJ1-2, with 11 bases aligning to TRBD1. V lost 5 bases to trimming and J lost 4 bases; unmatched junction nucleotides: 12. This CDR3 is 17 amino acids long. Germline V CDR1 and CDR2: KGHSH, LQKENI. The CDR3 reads CASSSRTGGGGSYGYTF. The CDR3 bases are TGTGCCAGCTCATCCCGGACAGGGGGCGGAGGGAGCTATGGCTACACCTTC.